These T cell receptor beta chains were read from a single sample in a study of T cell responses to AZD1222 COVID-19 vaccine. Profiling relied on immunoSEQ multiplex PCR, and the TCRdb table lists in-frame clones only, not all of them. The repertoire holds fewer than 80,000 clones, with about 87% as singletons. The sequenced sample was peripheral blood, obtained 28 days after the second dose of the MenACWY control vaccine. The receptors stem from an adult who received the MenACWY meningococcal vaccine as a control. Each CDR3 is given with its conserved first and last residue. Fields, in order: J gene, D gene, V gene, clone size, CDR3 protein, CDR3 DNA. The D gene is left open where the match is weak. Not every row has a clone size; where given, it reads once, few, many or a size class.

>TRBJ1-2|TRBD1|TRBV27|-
CASRGTGEIFGYTF
TGTGCCAGCAGGGGAACAGGGGAGATATTTGGCTACACCTTC
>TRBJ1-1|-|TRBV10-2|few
CASSDWGMNTEAFF
TGCGCCAGCAGTGACTGGGGCATGAACACTGAAGCTTTCTTT
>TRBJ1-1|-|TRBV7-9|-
CASSLARGSGTEAFF
TGTGCCAGCAGCTTAGCGAGGGGATCGGGAACTGAAGCTTTCTTT
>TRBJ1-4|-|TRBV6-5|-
CASTNRVGEKLFF
TGTGCCAGCACTAACAGGGTGGGTGAAAAACTGTTTTTT
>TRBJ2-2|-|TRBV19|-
CASSIRQGTGELFF
TGTGCCAGTAGTATACGTCAGGGAACCGGGGAGCTGTTTTTT
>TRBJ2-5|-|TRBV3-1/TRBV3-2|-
CASSQVRQETQYF
TGTGCCAGCAGCCAAGTTCGACAAGAGACCCAGTACTTC
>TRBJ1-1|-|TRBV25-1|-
CASSVAGALNTEAFF
TGTGCCAGCAGTGTCGCAGGGGCCTTAAACACTGAAGCTTTCTTT
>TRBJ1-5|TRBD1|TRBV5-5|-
CASSLDAGQGYSNQPQHF
TGTGCCAGCAGCTTGGATGCGGGACAGGGCTATAGCAATCAGCCCCAGCATTTT
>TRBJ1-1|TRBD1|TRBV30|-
CAWRKDRGRTEAFF
TGTGCCTGGAGGAAAGACAGGGGGAGGACTGAAGCTTTCTTT
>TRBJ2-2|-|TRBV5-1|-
CASSFNQGNTGELFF
TGCGCCAGCAGCTTTAATCAGGGGAACACCGGGGAGCTGTTTTTT
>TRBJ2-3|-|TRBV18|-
CASSPRAGASGTDTQYF
TGTGCCAGCTCACCACGGGCTGGGGCTTCTGGCACAGATACGCAGTATTTT
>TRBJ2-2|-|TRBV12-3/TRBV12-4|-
CASSLVGTGELFF
TGTGCCAGCAGTTTAGTAGGTACCGGGGAGCTGTTTTTT
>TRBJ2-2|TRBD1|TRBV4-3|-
CASSHRTGNTGELFF
TGCGCCAGCAGCCACCGGACAGGGAACACCGGGGAGCTGTTTTTT
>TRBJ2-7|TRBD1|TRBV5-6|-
CASSLGQGPFYEQYF
TGTGCCAGCAGCTTGGGACAGGGCCCCTTCTACGAGCAGTACTTC
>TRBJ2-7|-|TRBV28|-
CASSLGTPVSYEQYF
TGTGCCAGCAGTTTAGGGACACCCGTTTCCTACGAGCAGTACTTC
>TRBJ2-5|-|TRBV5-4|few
CASSLADTRETQYF
TGTGCCAGCAGCTTGGCGGATACGCGAGAGACCCAGTACTTC
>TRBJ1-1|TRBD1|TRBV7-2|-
CASSWGQANTEAFF
TGTGCCAGCAGCTGGGGACAGGCGAACACTGAAGCTTTCTTT